Presented here are 13 T cell receptor beta chains from one specimen sequenced in a study of long-term antiretroviral therapy in people with HIV. Researchers report immunoSEQ v3.0 was run at survey level. This table comes from immunoSEQ multiplex PCR, and its TCRdb copy is limited to in-frame clones, with some not included. Here the sample spans around 16,000 clones, about 79% being singletons. Sequenced here: unsorted PBMCs, sampled 1.5 years before starting antiretroviral therapy. All receptors come from a woman between 50 and 59 years old with HIV.

The chain recombines TRBV11-2 with TRBJ1-5; 7 nucleotides line up with TRBD1. The CDR3 runs to 13 residues. J was trimmed by 4 bases and V by 5 bases; bases with no gene match: 2. Germline V gene sequence: CDR1 SGHAT, CDR2 FQNNGV. CDR3 sequence: CASSPGGNQPQHF. DNA of the CDR3: TGTGCCAGCAGCCCAGGGGGGAATCAGCCCCAGCATTTT.

The chain links TRBV10-3 to TRBJ1-2, with TRBD1 identical over 10 bases. Trimming removed 9 bases from V and 5 bases from J; junction bases left unmatched: 9. Germline assignment: CDR1 ENHRY and CDR2 SYGVKD. CDR3 length: 14 residues. The CDR3 DNA follows: TGTGCCATTAAATTCGGGACAGGGGATTATGGCTACACCTTC. This translates into CAIKFGTGDYGYTF.

The genes are TRBV14 and TRBJ1-2; 9 nucleotides align to TRBD1. Germline trimming cut 4 bases from V and 7 bases from J; bases unmatched to any gene: 10. Germline V CDR1 and CDR2: SGHDN, FVKESK. CDR3 length equals 15 residues. The CDR3 loop is CASSRLPQGAGGYTF. The CDR3 nucleotides read TGTGCCAGCAGCCGCCTACCACAGGGGGCCGGTGGCTACACCTTC.

The chain is built from TRBV7-3 and TRBJ2-3; D may be TRBD1 (6 bases). In germline, CDR1 is SGHTA, CDR2 FQGTGA. The ends were cut back, 0 bases at V and 4 bases at J, with 8 bases in the middle. The CDR3 sequence is 14 residues long. In nucleotides, the CDR3 is TGTGCCAGCAGCTTAACAGGGGGATCAGATACGCAGTATTTT. Its translation: CASSLTGGSDTQYF.

The chain is built from TRBV5-1 and TRBJ1-1, with D possibly being TRBD1 (5 bases). Germline V CDR1 and CDR2: SGHRS, YFSETQ. V was cut by 8 bases and J by 3 bases, with 17 bases left in between. The CDR3 contains 14 residues. This chain's CDR3 is CASREVLGDTEAFF. The CDR3 DNA follows: TGCGCCAGTCGGGAGGTCCTGGGGGACACTGAAGCTTTCTTT.

CDR3 nucleotide sequence: TGTGCCAGCAGCTCCCGCTCAAGTGGCAGGGGTAGTCAAGAGACCCAGTACTTC. Translating gives CASSSRSSGRGSQETQYF. The V gene is TRBV7-3, the J gene TRBJ2-5; a possible D gene is TRBD1 (6 bases). This CDR3 comprises 18 residues. Germline V lookup: CDR1 SGHTA, CDR2 FQGTGA. V lost 4 bases, J lost 2 bases, and 23 bases lay in between. The entire variable domain, with the rest obtained from reference TRBV7-3 and TRBJ2-5, is as follows: GAGVSQTPSNKVTEKGKYVELRCDPISGHTALYWYRQSLGQGPEFLIYFQGTGAADDSGLPNDRFFAVRPEGSVSTLKIQRTERGDSAVYLCASSSRSSGRGSQETQYFGPGTRLLVL.

With regard to this clone: This could be a read error, since a much larger clone is one nucleotide away. This sample also contains other DNA sequences that code for the same CDR3. V is TRBV18 and J is TRBJ1-5; TRBD1 agrees at 7 bases. Trimming took 2 bases from V and 0 from J; bases not matched to a gene: 4. The CDR3 runs 16 residues. Germline CDR1 is KGHSH and CDR2 is LQKENI. CDR3 sequence reads: CASSPDRADSNQPQHF. CDR3 nucleotide sequence: TGTGCCAGCTCACCAGACAGGGCCGATAGCAATCAGCCCCAGCATTTT.

J is TRBJ1-2 and V is TRBV2, with D hard to call. The CDR3 loop spans 17 amino acids. Trimming removed 4 bases at V and 0 bases at J, with 18 bases between. Germline lookup yields CDR1 SNHLY and CDR2 FYNNEI. This chain's CDR3 is CASSAIPGLTTNYGYTF. The CDR3 nucleotides read TGTGCCAGCAGTGCCATACCGGGCCTTACGACTAACTATGGCTACACCTTC.

In its sample, this clone was seen once. The chain is built from TRBV9 and TRBJ1-1, with a weak D call TRBD1 (6 bases). CDR1 is SGDLS and CDR2 is YYNGEE in the germline V gene. This CDR3 is built from 12 residues. Deletions cut 6 bases from V and 8 bases from J, with 14 bases between. CDR3 in amino acids: CASTLGQLEAFF. In nucleotides, the CDR3 is TGTGCCAGCACCCTCGGACAGTTAGAAGCTTTCTTT.

The chain combines TRBV4-2 with TRBJ2-3; 7 bases line up with TRBD2. The CDR3 consists of 12 residues. Germline CDR1 LGHNA, CDR2 YNFKEQ. J gave up 2 bases and V 10 bases, and 3 bases lay outside the gene matches. The chain's CDR3 is CATGTNTDTQYF. The CDR3 DNA reads as TGTGCCACCGGGACTAACACAGATACGCAGTATTTT.

V is TRBV5-1 and J is TRBJ2-5; TRBD2 aligns across 11 bases. Unmatched junction bases numbered 5, after V lost 3 bases and J lost 4 bases. The germline gives CDR1 SGHRS, CDR2 YFSETQ. The CDR3 spans 15 residues. The CDR3 DNA sequence: TGCGCCAGCAGCTGGACCGGGACTAGCGGAGAGACCCAGTACTTC. It codes for CASSWTGTSGETQYF. The entire variable domain, with the rest obtained from reference TRBV5-1 and TRBJ2-5, is as follows: KAGVTQTPRYLIKTRGQQVTLSCSPISGHRSVSWYQQTPGQGLQFLFEYFSETQRNKGNFPGRFSGRQFSNSRSEMNVSTLELGDSALYLCASSWTGTSGETQYFGPGTRLLVL.

The V and J genes are TRBV10-2 and TRBJ1-1; D gene unclear. The CDR3 loop spans 13 amino acids. CDR1 is WSHSY, CDR2 SAAADI, per germline. The V and J ends lost 8 bases and 4 bases respectively, with 14 bases between them. This CDR3 is CASLPGKSTEAFF. In DNA, the CDR3 is TGCGCCAGCCTACCGGGCAAGAGCACTGAAGCTTTCTTT.

This chain uses TRBV7-9 with TRBJ2-2; D is perhaps TRBD1 (6 bases). The CDR3 extends over 17 amino acids. Germline CDR1 SEHNR, CDR2 FQNEAQ (reference sequence). V was clipped by 5 bases and J by 3 bases, with 19 bases between them. This CDR3 is CASSQSRGRSDTGELFF. The DNA for the CDR3 is TGTGCCAGCAGCCAAAGCAGGGGCCGATCGGACACCGGGGAGCTGTTTTTT.